This T cell receptor beta chain was found in a study of radiotherapy plus CTLA-4 blockade in lung cancer. Study context: Objective responses were observed in around 17% of patients, and disease control was achieved by about 30%. Study outcomes and limitations: How blood T cell clones changed early, along with interferon-beta, reportedly forecast response best. Expansion in blood of tumor-derived TCR clones was seen after radiotherapy plus ipilimumab.

Using immunoSEQ multiplex PCR, the repertoire was profiled, and TCRdb retains in-frame clones only, with some absent. The repertoire has around 45,000 clones, 70% to 90% of them found once; the top ten carry 6.5% to 9%. In the case of this clone: What it binds is not known.

V dropped 5 bases and J dropped 5; count of bases not matched to a gene: 5. There are 13 residues in the CDR3. Germline lookup yields CDR1 SGHTA and CDR2 FQGNSA. Ipilimumab CTLA-4 blockade and focal radiation were given to patients with chemo-refractory metastatic non-small-cell lung cancer. V and J are TRBV7-2 and TRBJ2-5, with 7 positions matching TRBD1. This receptor was obtained from a human donor with non-small cell lung cancer whose response to radiotherapy plus ipilimumab could not be evaluated. The material sequenced was peripheral blood, taken from a patient treated with radiotherapy plus ipilimumab. CDR3 amino acids: CASSPRGLETQYF. The DNA for the CDR3 is TGTGCCAGCAGCCCGAGGGGGCTTGAGACCCAGTACTTC.